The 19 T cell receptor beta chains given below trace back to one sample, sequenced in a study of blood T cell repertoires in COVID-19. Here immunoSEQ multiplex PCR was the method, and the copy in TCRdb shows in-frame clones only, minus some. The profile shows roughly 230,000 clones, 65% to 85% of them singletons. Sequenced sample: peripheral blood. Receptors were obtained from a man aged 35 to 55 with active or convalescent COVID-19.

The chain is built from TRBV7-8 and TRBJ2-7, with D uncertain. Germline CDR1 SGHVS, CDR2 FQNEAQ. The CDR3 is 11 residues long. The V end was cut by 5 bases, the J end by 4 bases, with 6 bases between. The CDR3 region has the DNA TGTGCCAGCAGCCGTACTTACGAGCAGTACTTC. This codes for CASSRTYEQYF. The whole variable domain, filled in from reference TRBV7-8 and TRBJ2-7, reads GAGVSQSPRYKVAKRGQDVALRCDPISGHVSLFWYQQALGQGPEFLTYFQNEAQLDKSGLPSDRFFAERPEGSVSTLKIQRTQQEDSAVYLCASSRTYEQYFGPGTRLTVT.

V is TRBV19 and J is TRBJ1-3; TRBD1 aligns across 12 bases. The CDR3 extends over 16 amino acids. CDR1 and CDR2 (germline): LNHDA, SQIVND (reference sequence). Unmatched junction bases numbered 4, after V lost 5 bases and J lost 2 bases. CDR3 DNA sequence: TGTGCCAGTAGTCGGGACAGGGGGCCGGCTGGAAACACCATATATTTT. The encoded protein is CASSRDRGPAGNTIYF. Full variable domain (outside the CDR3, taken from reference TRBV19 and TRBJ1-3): DGGITQSPKYLFRKEGQNVTLSCEQNLNHDAMYWYRQDPGQGLRLIYYSQIVNDFQKGDIAEGYSVSREKKESFPLTVTSAQKNPTAFYLCASSRDRGPAGNTIYFGEGSWLTVV.

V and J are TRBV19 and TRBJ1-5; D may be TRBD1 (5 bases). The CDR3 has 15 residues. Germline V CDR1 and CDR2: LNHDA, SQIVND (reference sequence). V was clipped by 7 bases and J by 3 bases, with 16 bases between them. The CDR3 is CASTHIQGVNQPQHF. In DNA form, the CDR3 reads TGTGCCAGTACCCACATTCAAGGGGTCAATCAGCCCCAGCATTTT.

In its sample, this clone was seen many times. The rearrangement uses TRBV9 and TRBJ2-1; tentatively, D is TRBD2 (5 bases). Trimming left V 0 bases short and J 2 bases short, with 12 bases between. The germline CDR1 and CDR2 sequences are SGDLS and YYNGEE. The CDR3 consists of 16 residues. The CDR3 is CASSVASGSPYNEQFF. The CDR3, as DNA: TGTGCCAGCAGCGTAGCTAGTGGGAGCCCCTACAATGAGCAGTTCTTC.

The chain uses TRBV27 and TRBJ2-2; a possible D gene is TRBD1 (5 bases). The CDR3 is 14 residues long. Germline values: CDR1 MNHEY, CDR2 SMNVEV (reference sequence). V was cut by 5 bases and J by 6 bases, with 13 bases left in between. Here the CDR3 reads CASSPTAGSGELFF. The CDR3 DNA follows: TGTGCCAGCAGTCCGACCGCAGGGTCCGGGGAGCTGTTTTTT.

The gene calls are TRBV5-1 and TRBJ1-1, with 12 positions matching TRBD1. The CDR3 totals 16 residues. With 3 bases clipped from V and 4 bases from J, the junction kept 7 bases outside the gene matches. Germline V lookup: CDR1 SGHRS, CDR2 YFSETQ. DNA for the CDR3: TGCGCCAGCAGCTCGGGACAGGGGGCCGGAGGCACTGAAGCTTTCTTT. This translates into CASSSGQGAGGTEAFF.

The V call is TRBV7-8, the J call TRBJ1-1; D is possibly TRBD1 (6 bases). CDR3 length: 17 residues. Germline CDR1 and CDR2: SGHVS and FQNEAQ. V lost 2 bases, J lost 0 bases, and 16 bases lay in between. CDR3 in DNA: TGTGCCAGCAGCTTATTGGGGGGGGCCATAGTGAACACTGAAGCTTTCTTT. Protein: CASSLLGGAIVNTEAFF.

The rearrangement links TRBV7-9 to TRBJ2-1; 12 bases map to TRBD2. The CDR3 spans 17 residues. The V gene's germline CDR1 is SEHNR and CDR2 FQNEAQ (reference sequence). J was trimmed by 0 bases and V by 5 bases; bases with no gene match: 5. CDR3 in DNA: TGTGCCAGCAGCCCCGGACTAGCGGGGACCTCCTACAATGAGCAGTTCTTC. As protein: CASSPGLAGTSYNEQFF.

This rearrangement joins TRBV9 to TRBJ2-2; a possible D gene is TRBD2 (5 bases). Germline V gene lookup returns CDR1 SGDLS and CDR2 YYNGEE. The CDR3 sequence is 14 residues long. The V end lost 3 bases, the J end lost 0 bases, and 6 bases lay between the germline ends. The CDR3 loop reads CASSERANTGELFF. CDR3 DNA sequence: TGTGCCAGCAGCGAGAGGGCGAACACCGGGGAGCTGTTTTTT.

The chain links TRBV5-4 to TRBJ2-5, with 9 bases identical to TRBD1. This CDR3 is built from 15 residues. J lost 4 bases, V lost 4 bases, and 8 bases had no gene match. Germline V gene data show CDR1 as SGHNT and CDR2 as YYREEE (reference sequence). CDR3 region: CASSPHGQGRETQYF. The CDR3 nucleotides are TGTGCCAGCAGCCCCCATGGACAGGGGAGAGAGACCCAGTACTTC.

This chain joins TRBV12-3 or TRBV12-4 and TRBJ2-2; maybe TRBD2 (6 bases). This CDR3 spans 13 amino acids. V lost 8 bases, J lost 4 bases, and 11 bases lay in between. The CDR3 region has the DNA TGTGCCAGCGGAGGGGTAGTCACCGGGGAGCTGTTTTTT. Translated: CASGGVVTGELFF.

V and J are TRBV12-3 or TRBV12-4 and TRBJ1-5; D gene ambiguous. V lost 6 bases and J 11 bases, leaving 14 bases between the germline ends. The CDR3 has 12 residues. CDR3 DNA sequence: TGTGCCAGCAGCCTACTAGGTTGGGCCCAGCATTTT. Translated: CASSLLGWAQHF.

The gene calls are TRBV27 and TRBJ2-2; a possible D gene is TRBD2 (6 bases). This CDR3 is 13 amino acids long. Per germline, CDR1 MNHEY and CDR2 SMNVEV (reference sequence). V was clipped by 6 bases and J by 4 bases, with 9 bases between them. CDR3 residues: CASRTLATGELFF. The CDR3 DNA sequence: TGTGCCAGCAGGACACTAGCCACCGGGGAGCTGTTTTTT.

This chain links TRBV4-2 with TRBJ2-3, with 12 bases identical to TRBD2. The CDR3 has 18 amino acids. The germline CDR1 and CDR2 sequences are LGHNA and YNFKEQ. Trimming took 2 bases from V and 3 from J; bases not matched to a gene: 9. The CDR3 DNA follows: TGTGCCAGCAGCCAACCGGGACTAGCGGGCGAACAAACAGATACGCAGTATTTT. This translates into CASSQPGLAGEQTDTQYF.

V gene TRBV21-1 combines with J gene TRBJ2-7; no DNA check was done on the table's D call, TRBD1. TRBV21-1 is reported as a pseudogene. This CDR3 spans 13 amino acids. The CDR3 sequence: CASSKHKSYEQYF. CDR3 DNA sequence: TGTGCCAGCAGCAAACACAAAAGTTACGAGCAGTACTTC.

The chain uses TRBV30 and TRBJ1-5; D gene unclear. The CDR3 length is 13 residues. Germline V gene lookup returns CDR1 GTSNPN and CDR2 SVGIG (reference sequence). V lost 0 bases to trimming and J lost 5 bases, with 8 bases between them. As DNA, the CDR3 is TGTGCCTGGAGTGTACAGTCCGATCAGCCCCAGCATTTT. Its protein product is CAWSVQSDQPQHF.

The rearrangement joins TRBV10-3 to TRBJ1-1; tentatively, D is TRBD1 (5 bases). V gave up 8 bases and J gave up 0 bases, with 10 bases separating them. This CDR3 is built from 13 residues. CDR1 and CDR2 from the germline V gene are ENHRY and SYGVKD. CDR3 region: CAISDTMNTEAFF. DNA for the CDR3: TGTGCCATCTCGGACACTATGAACACTGAAGCTTTCTTT.

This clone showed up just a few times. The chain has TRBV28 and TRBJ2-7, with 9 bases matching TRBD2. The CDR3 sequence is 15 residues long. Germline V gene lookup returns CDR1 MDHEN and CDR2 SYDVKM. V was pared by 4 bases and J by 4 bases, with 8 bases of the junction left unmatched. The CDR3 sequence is CASSSPPSGTYEQYF. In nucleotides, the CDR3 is TGTGCCAGCAGTTCTCCGCCTAGCGGGACGTACGAGCAGTACTTC.

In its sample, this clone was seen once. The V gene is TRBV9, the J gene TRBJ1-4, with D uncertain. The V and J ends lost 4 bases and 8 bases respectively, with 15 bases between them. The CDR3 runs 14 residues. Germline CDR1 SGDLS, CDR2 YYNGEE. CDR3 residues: CASSPGGASEKLFF. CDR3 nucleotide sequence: TGTGCCAGCAGCCCCGGCGGAGCCTCCGAAAAACTGTTTTTT.